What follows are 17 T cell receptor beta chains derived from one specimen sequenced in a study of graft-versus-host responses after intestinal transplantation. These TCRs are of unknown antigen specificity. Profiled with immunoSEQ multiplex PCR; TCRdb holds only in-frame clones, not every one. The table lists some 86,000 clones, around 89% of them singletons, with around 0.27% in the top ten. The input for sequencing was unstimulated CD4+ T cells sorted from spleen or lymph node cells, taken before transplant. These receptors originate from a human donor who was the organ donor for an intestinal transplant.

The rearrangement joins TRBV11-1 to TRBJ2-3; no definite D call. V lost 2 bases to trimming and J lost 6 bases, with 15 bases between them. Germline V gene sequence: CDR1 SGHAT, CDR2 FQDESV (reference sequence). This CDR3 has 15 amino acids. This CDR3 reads CASSLSTQVWDTQYF. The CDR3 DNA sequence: TGTGCCAGCAGCTTATCCACCCAGGTGTGGGATACGCAGTATTTT. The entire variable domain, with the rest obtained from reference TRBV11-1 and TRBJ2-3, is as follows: EAEVAQSPRYKITEKSQAVAFWCDPISGHATLYWYRQILGQGPELLVQFQDESVVDDSQLPKDRFSAERLKGVDSTLKIQPAELGDSAMYLCASSLSTQVWDTQYFGPGTRLTVL.

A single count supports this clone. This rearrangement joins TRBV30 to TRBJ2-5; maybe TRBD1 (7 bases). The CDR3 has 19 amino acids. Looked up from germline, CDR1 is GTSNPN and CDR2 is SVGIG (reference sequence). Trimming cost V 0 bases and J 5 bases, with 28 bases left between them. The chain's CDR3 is CAWSVLKGQGGGCWETQYF. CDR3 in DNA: TGTGCCTGGAGTGTACTAAAGGGTCAGGGGGGCGGTTGTTGGGAGACCCAGTACTTC. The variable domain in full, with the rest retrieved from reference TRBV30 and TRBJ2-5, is SQTIHQWPATLVQPVGSPLSLECTVEGTSNPNLYWYRQAAGRGLQLLFYSVGIGQISSEVPQNLSASRPQDRQFILSSKKLLLSDSGFYLCAWSVLKGQGGGCWETQYFGPGTRLLVL.

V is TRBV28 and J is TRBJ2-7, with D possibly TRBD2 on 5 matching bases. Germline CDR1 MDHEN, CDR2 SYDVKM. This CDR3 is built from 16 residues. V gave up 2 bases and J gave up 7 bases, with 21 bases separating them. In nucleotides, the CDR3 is TGTGCCAGCAGTTTACCTGCGGCGGGCAAACATGGGGAGCAGTACTTC. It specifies CASSLPAAGKHGEQYF.

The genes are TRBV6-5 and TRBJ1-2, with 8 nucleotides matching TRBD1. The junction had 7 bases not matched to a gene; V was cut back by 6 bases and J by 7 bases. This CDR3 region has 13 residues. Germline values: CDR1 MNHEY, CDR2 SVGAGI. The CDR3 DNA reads TGTGCCAGCAGGACGAGGGGGACAGGTGGCTACACCTTC. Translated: CASRTRGTGGYTF.

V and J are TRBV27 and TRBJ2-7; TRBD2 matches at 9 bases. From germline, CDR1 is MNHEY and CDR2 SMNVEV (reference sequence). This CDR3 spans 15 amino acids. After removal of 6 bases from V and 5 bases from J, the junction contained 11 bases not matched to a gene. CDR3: CASSPLAGGAHEQYF. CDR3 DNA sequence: TGTGCCAGCAGCCCCCTCGCGGGAGGGGCCCACGAGCAGTACTTC.

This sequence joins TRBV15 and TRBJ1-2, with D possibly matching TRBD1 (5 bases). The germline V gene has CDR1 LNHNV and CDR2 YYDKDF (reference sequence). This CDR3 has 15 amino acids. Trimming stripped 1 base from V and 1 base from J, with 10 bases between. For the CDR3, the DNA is TGTGCCACCAGCAGAGGGGCGGGACGTAACTATGGCTACACCTTC. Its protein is CATSRGAGRNYGYTF.

The CDR3 reads CASSTRGTGGGYGYTF. The CDR3, as DNA: TGTGCCAGCAGCACGAGGGGGACAGGGGGGGGCTATGGCTACACCTTC. This sequence joins TRBV7-2 and TRBJ1-2, with 11 bases fitting TRBD1. Losses at the gene ends were 5 bases for V and 4 bases for J; bases not matched to a gene: 9. CDR3 size: 16 residues. The germline V gene encodes CDR1 SGHTA and CDR2 FQGNSA.

The CDR3 bases are TGTGCCAGCAGGGGACAGCCTTTTTCTGAAGCTTTCTTT. Amino acid sequence: CASRGQPFSEAFF. This sequence joins TRBV6-5 and TRBJ1-1, with 7 bases aligning to TRBD1. CDR1 and CDR2 (germline): MNHEY, SVGAGI. Trimming at V came to 6 bases and at J to 6 bases, leaving 7 bases not matched to a gene. The CDR3 contains 13 residues.

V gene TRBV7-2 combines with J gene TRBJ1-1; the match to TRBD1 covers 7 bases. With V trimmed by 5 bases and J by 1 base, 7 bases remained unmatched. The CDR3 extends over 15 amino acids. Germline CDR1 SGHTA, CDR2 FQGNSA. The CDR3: CASSTPDRRNTEAFF. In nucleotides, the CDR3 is TGTGCCAGCAGCACCCCGGACAGGCGGAACACTGAAGCTTTCTTT. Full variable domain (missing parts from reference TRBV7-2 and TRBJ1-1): GAGVSQSPSNKVTEKGKDVELRCDPISGHTALYWYRQSLGQGLEFLIYFQGNSAPDKSGLPSDRFSAERTGGSVSTLTIQRTQQEDSAVYLCASSTPDRRNTEAFFGQGTRLTVV.

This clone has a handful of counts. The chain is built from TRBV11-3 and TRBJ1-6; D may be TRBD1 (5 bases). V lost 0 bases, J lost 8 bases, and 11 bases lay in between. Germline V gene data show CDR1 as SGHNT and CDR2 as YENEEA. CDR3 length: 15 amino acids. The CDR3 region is CASSLDGGNHSPLHF. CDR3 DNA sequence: TGTGCCAGCAGCTTAGACGGGGGAAATCATTCACCCCTCCACTTT.

The CDR3 DNA follows: TGTGCCAGCTCACCACTAGCGGGGAGGTACAATGAGCAGTTCTTC. Translation gives CASSPLAGRYNEQFF. The chain recombines TRBV18 with TRBJ2-1; TRBD2 agrees at 8 bases. CDR1 is KGHSH and CDR2 is LQKENI in the germline V gene. CDR3 size: 15 residues. J lost 4 bases, V lost 1 base, and 3 bases had no gene match.

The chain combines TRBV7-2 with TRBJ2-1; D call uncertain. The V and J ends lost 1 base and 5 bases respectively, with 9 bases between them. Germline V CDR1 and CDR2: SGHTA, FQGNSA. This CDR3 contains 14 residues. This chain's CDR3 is CASSLDSFHNEQFF. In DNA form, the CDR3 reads TGTGCCAGCAGCTTAGACAGTTTTCACAATGAGCAGTTCTTC.

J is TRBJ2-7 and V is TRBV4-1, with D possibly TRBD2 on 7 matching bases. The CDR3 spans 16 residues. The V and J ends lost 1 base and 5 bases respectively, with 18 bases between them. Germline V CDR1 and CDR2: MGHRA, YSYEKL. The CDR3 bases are TGCGCCAGCAGCCAAGCCGACTGGGGGGGCCTCCACGAGCAGTACTTC. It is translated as CASSQADWGGLHEQYF.

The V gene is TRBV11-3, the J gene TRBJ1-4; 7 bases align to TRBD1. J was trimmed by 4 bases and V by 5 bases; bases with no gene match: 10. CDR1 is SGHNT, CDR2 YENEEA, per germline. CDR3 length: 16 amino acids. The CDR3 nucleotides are TGTGCCAGCAGCCCAGGGGGGCGGGCACTTAATGAAAAACTGTTTTTT. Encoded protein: CASSPGGRALNEKLFF. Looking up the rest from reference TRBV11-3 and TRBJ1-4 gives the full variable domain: EAGVVQSPRYKIIEKKQPVAFWCNPISGHNTLYWYLQNLGQGPELLIRYENEEAVDDSQLPKDRFSAERLKGVDSTLKIQPAELGDSAVYLCASSPGGRALNEKLFFGSGTQLSVL.

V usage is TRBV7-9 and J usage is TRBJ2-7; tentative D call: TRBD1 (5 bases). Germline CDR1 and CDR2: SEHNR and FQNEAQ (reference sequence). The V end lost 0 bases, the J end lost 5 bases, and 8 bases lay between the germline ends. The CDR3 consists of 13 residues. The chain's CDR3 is CASSLAWGNEQYF. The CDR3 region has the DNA TGTGCCAGCAGCTTAGCGTGGGGCAACGAGCAGTACTTC.

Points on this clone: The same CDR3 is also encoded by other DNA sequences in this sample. CDR3 sequence (DNA): TGTGCCAGCAGCCGGTACGGAGCCGGGGAGCTGTTTTTT. It is translated as CASSRYGAGELFF. The V call is TRBV5-6, the J call TRBJ2-2; no definite D call. With 4 bases removed from V and 6 bases from J, the gap between germline ends came to 10 bases. The CDR3 has 13 amino acids. CDR1 and CDR2 from the germline V gene are SGHDT and YYEEEE.

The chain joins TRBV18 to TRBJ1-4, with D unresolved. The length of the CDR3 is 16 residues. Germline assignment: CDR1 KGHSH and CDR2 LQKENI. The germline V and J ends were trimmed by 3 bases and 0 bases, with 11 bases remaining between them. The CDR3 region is CASSPQVHATNEKLFF. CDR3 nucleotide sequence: TGTGCCAGCTCACCTCAGGTGCACGCAACTAATGAAAAACTGTTTTTT.